This T cell receptor (beta chain) was identified during a study of tumor and adjacent non-tumor tissue in lung cancer. About the research overall: About 4.2 million productive TCRbeta reads were obtained per sample on average. The study, taken as a whole, reports: Top 100 clones took a larger repertoire share in normal lung.

The J segment lost 5 bases and the V segment lost 4 bases, leaving 28 bases of the junction unmatched. Germline V lookup: CDR1 MDHEN, CDR2 SYDVKM. CDR3 length: 22 amino acids. A modified ARM-PCR protocol with three rounds of nested PCR amplified TCRbeta. MiXCR, run by TCRdb on the multiplex PCR reads, gives a single entry per CDR3 protein. The sample contains over 60,000 distinct CDR3 sequences, 75% to 90% of which appear only once. Details on this clonotype: The antigen remains unidentified.

The template was RNA from unsorted bulk tissue. The chain joins TRBV28 to TRBJ2-3; 9 positions agree with TRBD2. The clonotype was recovered from a woman aged 50 to 65 with non-small cell lung cancer. The specimen sequenced was lung tumor tissue. This chain's CDR3 is CASSSSLVWASGNHLGIDTQYF. The CDR3 DNA reads as TGTGCCAGCAGTTCCTCCCTGGTGTGGGCTAGCGGGAACCATTTGGGGATAGATACGCAGTATTTT.